This T cell receptor beta chain derives from a study of blood T cells in healthy people across ages. Study background: With template switching, about one barcoded beta molecule was captured per two T cells.

Caucasian, healthy and from Russia, the donors were aged between about 6 and 90. V was pared by 5 bases and J by 0 bases, with 14 bases between. The CDR3 totals 15 residues. The germline V gene has CDR1 SGHTA and CDR2 FQGNSA. Then a second PCR, running roughly 7 to 11 cycles, was carried out with a sample-barcoded 5' primer and a J-beta primer mix. Using its own MiXCR run on the 5' RACE reads, TCRdb lists one record per CDR3 protein. The repertoire holds about 800,000 distinct CDR3 sequences, with approximately 25% as singletons. The same data also contributed to another study, on T cells of mothers and their children. That investigation notes: Slightly higher but non-significant overlap marked related mother-child pairs versus unrelated pairs.

Sequences were obtained from blood. The sequence derives from a boy aged 10-17 years in good health. V usage is TRBV7-2 and J usage is TRBJ2-7, with D unclear. The CDR3 sequence is CASSTGRKGSYEQYF. For the CDR3, the DNA is TGTGCCAGCAGCACCGGACGTAAAGGCTCCTACGAGCAGTACTTC. The complete variable domain, with remaining parts taken from reference TRBV7-2 and TRBJ2-7, reads GAGVSQSPSNKVTEKGKDVELRCDPISGHTALYWYRQSLGQGLEFLIYFQGNSAPDKSGLPSDRFSAERTGGSVSTLTIQRTQQEDSAVYLCASSTGRKGSYEQYFGPGTRLTVT.